Following are 18 T cell receptor beta chains from one sample sequenced in a study of T cells in Graves' hyperthyroidism and ophthalmopathy. Authors of the study amplified TCR beta CDR3 regions from RNA transcripts. TCR CDR3 regions were first amplified by RT-PCR with HTBI primers. A single record per CDR3 protein comes from TCRdb applying MiXCR to the multiplex PCR reads. In the table there are about 710,000 distinct CDR3 sequences, around 17% of which are singletons. The sample taken for sequencing was blood. Receptors originate from a man in his late teens or twenties with Graves' hyperthyroidism.

J is TRBJ2-7 and V is TRBV29-1; 10 nucleotides agree with TRBD2. V lost 6 bases, J lost 6 bases, and 29 bases stayed unmatched. Germline assignment: CDR1 SQVTM and CDR2 ANQGSEA. This CDR3 is 20 amino acids long. The CDR3 loop is CSVLSHQATRPSGRRAEQYF. CDR3 nucleotide sequence: TGCAGCGTCTTGTCCCACCAAGCTACTCGCCCTAGCGGGAGAAGGGCCGAGCAGTACTTC.

This clonotype was picked up many times. The chain is built from TRBV2 and TRBJ1-1; D may be TRBD1 (6 bases). Germline V gene sequence: CDR1 SNHLY, CDR2 FYNNEI. The CDR3 is made up of 14 amino acids. Deletions cut 7 bases from V and 4 bases from J, with 16 bases between. CDR3 coding DNA: TGTGCCAGCACCTACAGGGTAGCTAGCACTGAAGCTTTCTTT. The encoded protein is CASTYRVASTEAFF.

This clonotype was seen a few times. The gene calls are TRBV9 and TRBJ2-7; 13 nucleotides align to TRBD2. CDR1 and CDR2 from the germline V gene are SGDLS and YYNGEE. V shed 3 bases and J 5 bases; nucleotides not matched to a gene: 5. CDR3 length: 15 amino acids. This CDR3 is CASSATSGRDHEQYF. Written as DNA, the CDR3 is TGTGCCAGCAGCGCTACTAGCGGGAGGGACCACGAGCAGTACTTC.

This clonotype has more than one count but fewer than ten. The rearrangement joins TRBV20-1 to TRBJ1-2, with TRBD1 matching over 7 bases. J gave up 6 bases and V 6 bases, and 7 bases lay outside the gene matches. CDR3 length: 12 residues. From germline, CDR1 is DFQATT and CDR2 SNEGSKA (reference sequence). For the CDR3, the DNA is TGCAGTGCCGCACAGGGGATTGATGGCTACACCTTC. This translates into CSAAQGIDGYTF.

The chain couples TRBV12-3 or TRBV12-4 to TRBJ1-4, with D possibly TRBD1 on 5 matching bases. The CDR3 covers 12 residues. Trimming took off 8 bases at V and 4 bases at J, with 8 bases between the two ends. The CDR3 loop reads CASGGDNEKLFF. As DNA, the CDR3 is TGTGCCAGCGGGGGAGATAATGAAAAACTGTTTTTT.

In this sample, this clonotype turned up a few times. J is TRBJ1-1 and V is TRBV15; D gene ambiguous. Trimming pared 1 base from V and 0 bases from J, leaving 6 bases between. Germline CDR1 LNHNV, CDR2 YYDKDF (reference sequence). The CDR3 consists of 14 residues. CDR3 loop: CATSRGQLNTEAFF. The CDR3 DNA reads as TGTGCCACCAGCAGAGGCCAACTGAACACTGAAGCTTTCTTT. Based on the CDR3 plus reference TRBV15 and TRBJ1-1, the full variable domain is DAMVIQNPRYQVTQFGKPVTLSCSQTLNHNVMYWYQQKSSQAPKLLFHYYDKDFNNEADTPDNFQSRRPNTSFCFLDIRSPGLGDTAMYLCATSRGQLNTEAFFGQGTRLTVV.

This clonotype was observed many times. This chain uses TRBV20-1 with TRBJ2-5, with 10 bases matching TRBD2. The CDR3 covers 15 residues. The germline V gene encodes CDR1 DFQATT and CDR2 SNEGSKA (reference sequence). The V gene end was trimmed by 2 bases and the J gene end by 2 bases; junction bases not matched to a gene: 5. The CDR3, as DNA: TGCAGTGCTAGACACGGACTAGCGGCACAAGAGACCCAGTACTTC. Protein product: CSARHGLAAQETQYF.

This clonotype appeared once. V is TRBV7-9 and J is TRBJ2-3, with D perhaps assigned TRBD1 or TRBD2 (6 bases each). The germline V and J ends were trimmed by 5 bases and 2 bases, with 14 bases remaining between them. The CDR3 has 15 amino acids. The germline gives CDR1 SEHNR, CDR2 FQNEAQ (reference sequence). For the CDR3, the DNA is TGTGCCAGCAGCATTCGGGGGCGGATCACAGATACGCAGTATTTT. The encoded protein is CASSIRGRITDTQYF.

There are many counts of this clonotype. The chain is built from TRBV7-2 and TRBJ2-7; D unresolved. Trimming took off 1 base at V and 2 bases at J, with 15 bases between the two ends. CDR1 and CDR2 (germline): SGHTA, FQGNSA. There are 16 residues in the CDR3. CDR3 sequence: CASSLVFDLGPYEQYF. CDR3 coding DNA: TGTGCCAGCAGCTTAGTCTTCGATTTAGGACCCTACGAGCAGTACTTC.

This chain links TRBV6-1 with TRBJ2-3; 8 positions match TRBD1. Looked up from germline, CDR1 is MNHNS and CDR2 is SASEGT. J was trimmed by 0 bases and V by 4 bases; bases with no gene match: 3. This CDR3 has 15 residues. For the CDR3, the DNA is TGTGCCAGCAGTGGGGACAGGCCAAGCACAGATACGCAGTATTTT. Residues: CASSGDRPSTDTQYF.

To note about this clonotype: A much larger clone sits a single nucleotide away, making a read error possible. The chain carries TRBV20-1 and TRBJ2-1; 7 bases line up with TRBD2. J lost 4 bases, V lost 2 bases, and 11 bases had no gene match. CDR1 and CDR2 from the germline V gene are DFQATT and SNEGSKA (reference sequence). The CDR3 spans 16 residues. The CDR3 sequence is CSARSAASGMYNEQFF. The CDR3 DNA reads as TGCAGTGCTAGATCCGCGGCTAGCGGAATGTACAATGAGCAGTTCTTC.

The CDR3 loop is CASSLGLAGGPRIAGELFF. The CDR3 coding sequence is TGTGCCAGCAGCCTCGGACTAGCGGGAGGGCCAAGGATTGCCGGGGAGCTGTTTTTT. The chain links TRBV7-8 to TRBJ2-2, with 15 bases fitting TRBD2. Germline lookup yields CDR1 SGHVS and CDR2 FQNEAQ. The V gene end was trimmed by 5 bases and the J gene end by 6 bases; junction bases not matched to a gene: 13. The length of the CDR3 is 19 residues.

This clonotype turned up a few times. This chain connects TRBV29-1 to TRBJ2-1; 10 nucleotides align to TRBD2. V lost 7 bases and J lost 5; bases outside the gene matches: 8. The CDR3 totals 14 residues. Germline CDR1 reads SQVTM; CDR2 reads ANQGSEA. CDR3 sequence (DNA): TGCAGCGGGCTAGCGGGAGATGGCAACAATGAGCAGTTCTTC. The encoded protein is CSGLAGDGNNEQFF.

This clonotype was counted many times. The J gene is TRBJ2-7, the V gene TRBV6-1; D is unclear. CDR1 is MNHNS and CDR2 is SASEGT in the germline V gene. V dropped 0 bases and J dropped 2 bases, with 11 bases sitting between them. The CDR3 length is 15 residues. In DNA, the CDR3 is TGTGCCAGCAGTGAAGCTTCGGCACAGCCCTACGAGCAGTACTTC. This sequence encodes CASSEASAQPYEQYF.

In its sample, this clonotype was seen a few times. This chain connects TRBV18 to TRBJ2-6; 7 positions match TRBD2. V gave up 1 base and J gave up 2 bases; unmatched junction bases: 2. The germline gives CDR1 KGHSH, CDR2 LQKENI. This CDR3 is 16 amino acids long. CDR3 nucleotides: TGTGCCAGCTCACCACGGGGAGGGACTGGGGCCAACGTCCTGACTTTC. It translates to CASSPRGGTGANVLTF.

The rearrangement joins TRBV7-2 to TRBJ1-6, with D uncertain. Trimming removed 2 bases from V and 8 bases from J, with 10 bases in between. Per the germline V gene, CDR1 is SGHTA and CDR2 is FQGNSA. The CDR3 runs 14 residues. The CDR3 loop is CASSLTPRDSPLHF. CDR3 sequence (DNA): TGTGCCAGCAGCTTAACCCCACGAGATTCACCCCTCCACTTT.

J is TRBJ2-5 and V is TRBV20-1; D ambiguous. Germline-derived CDR1 and CDR2 are DFQATT and SNEGSKA (reference sequence). The CDR3 is made up of 10 amino acids. The CDR3 sequence is CSAIEETQYF. The CDR3 DNA is TGCAGCGCCATCGAAGAGACCCAGTACTTC.

In this sample, this clonotype turned up many times. The genes are TRBV27 and TRBJ2-5; 7 nucleotides match TRBD2. Trimming took 5 bases from V and 5 from J; bases not matched to a gene: 8. The CDR3 totals 14 residues. From germline, CDR1 is MNHEY and CDR2 SMNVEV (reference sequence). CDR3 in amino acids: CASSPGTNRETQYF. Written as DNA, the CDR3 is TGTGCCAGCAGTCCTGGGACTAACCGGGAGACCCAGTACTTC.